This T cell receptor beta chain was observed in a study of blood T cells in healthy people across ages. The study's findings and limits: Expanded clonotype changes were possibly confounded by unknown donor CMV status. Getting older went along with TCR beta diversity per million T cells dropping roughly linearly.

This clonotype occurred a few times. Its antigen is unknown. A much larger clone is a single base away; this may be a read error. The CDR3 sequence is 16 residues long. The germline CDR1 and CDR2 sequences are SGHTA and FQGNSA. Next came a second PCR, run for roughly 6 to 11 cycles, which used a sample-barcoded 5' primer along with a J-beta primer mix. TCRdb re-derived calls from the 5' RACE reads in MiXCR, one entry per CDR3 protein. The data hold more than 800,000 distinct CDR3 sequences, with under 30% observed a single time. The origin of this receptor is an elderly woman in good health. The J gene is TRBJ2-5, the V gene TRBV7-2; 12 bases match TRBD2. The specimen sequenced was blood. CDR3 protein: CANSLTSGGQKETQYF. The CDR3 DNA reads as TGTGCCAACAGCTTAACTAGCGGGGGGCAAAAAGAGACCCAGTACTTC.